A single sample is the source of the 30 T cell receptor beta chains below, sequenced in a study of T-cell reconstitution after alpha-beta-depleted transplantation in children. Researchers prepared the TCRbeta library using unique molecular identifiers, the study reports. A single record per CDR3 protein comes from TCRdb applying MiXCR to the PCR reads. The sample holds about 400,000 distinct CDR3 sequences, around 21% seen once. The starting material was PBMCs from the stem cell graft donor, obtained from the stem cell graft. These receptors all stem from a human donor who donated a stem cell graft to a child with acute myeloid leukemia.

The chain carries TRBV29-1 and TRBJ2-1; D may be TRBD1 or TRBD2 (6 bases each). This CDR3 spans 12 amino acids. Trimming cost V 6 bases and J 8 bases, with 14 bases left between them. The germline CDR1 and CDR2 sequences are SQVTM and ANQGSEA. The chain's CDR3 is CSVKPGADEQFF. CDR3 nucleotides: TGCAGCGTGAAACCGGGGGCAGATGAGCAGTTCTTC.

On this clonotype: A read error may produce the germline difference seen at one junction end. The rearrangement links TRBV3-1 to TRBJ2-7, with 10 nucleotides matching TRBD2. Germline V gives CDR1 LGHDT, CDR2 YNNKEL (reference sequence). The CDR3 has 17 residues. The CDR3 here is CASSQDRLAGVSHEQYF. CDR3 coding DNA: TGTGCCAGCAGCCAAGATAGGCTAGCGGGAGTCTCCCACGAGCAGTACTTC.

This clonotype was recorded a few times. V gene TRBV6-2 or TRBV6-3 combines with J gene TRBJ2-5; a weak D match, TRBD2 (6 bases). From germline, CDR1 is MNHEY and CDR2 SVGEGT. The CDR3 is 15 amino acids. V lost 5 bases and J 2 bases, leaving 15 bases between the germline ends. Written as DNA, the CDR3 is TGTGCCAGCAGTAAGGCGGGACTCACACAAGAGACCCAGTACTTC. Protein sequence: CASSKAGLTQETQYF.

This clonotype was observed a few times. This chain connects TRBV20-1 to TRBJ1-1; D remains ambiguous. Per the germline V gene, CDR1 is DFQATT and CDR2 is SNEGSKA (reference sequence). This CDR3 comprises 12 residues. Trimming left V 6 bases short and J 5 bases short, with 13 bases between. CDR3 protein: CSAMWGRTEAFF. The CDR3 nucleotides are TGCAGTGCGATGTGGGGAAGGACTGAAGCTTTCTTT.

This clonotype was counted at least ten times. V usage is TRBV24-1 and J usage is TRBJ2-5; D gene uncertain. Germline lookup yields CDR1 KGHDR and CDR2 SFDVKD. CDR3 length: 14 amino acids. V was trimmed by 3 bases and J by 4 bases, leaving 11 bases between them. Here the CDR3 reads CATSDRLHGETQYF. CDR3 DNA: TGTGCCACCAGTGATCGTCTACACGGAGAGACCCAGTACTTC.

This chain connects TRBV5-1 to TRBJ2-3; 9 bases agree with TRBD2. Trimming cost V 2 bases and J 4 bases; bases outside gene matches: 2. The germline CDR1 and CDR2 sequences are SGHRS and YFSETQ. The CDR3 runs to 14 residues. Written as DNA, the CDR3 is TGCGCCAGCAGCTTCGCGGGAGGGTCAGATACGCAGTATTTT. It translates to CASSFAGGSDTQYF.

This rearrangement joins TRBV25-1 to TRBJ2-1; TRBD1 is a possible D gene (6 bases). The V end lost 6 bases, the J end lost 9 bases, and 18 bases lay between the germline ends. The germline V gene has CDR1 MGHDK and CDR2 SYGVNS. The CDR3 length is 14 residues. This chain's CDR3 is CASRVHGQSGEQFF. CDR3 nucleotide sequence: TGTGCCAGCAGAGTACATGGACAGTCGGGTGAGCAGTTCTTC.

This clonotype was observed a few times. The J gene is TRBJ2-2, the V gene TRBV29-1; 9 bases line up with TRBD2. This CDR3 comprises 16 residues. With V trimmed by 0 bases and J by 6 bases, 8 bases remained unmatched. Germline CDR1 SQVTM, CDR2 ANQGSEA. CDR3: CSVEDSRIAGAGELFF. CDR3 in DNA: TGCAGCGTTGAAGATTCGAGAATAGCGGGGGCCGGGGAGCTGTTTTTT.

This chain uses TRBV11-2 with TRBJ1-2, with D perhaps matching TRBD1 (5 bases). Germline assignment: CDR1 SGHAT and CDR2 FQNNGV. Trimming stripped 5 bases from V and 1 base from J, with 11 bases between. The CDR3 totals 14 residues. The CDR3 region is CASSPDIYNYGYTF. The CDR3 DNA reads TGTGCCAGCAGCCCGGACATTTATAACTATGGCTACACCTTC.

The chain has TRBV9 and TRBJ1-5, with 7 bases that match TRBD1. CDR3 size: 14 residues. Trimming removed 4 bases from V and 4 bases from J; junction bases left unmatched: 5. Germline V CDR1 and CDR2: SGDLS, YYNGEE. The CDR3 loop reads CASSIRGGNQPQHF. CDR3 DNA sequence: TGTGCCAGCAGCATCAGGGGGGGGAATCAGCCCCAGCATTTT.

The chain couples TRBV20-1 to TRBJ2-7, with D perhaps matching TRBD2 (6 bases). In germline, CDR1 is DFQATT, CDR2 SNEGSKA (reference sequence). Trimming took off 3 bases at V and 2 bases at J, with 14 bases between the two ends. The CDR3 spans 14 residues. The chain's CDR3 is CSASWAGRPYEQYF. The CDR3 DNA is TGCAGTGCTAGTTGGGCGGGACGACCCTACGAGCAGTACTTC.

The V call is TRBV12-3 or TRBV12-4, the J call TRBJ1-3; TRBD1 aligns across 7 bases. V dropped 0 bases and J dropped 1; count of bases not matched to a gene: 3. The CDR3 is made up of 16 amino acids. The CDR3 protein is CASSLAGTASGNTIYF. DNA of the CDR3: TGTGCCAGCAGTTTAGCAGGGACAGCTTCTGGAAACACCATATATTTT.

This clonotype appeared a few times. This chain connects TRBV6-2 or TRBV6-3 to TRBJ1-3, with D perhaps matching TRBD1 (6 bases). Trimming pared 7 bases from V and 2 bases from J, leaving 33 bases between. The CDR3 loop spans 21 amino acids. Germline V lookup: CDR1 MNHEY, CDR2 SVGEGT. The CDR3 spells CASKLVLRGNSAQGTGNTIYF. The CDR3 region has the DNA TGTGCCAGCAAACTCGTTCTGAGGGGCAATTCTGCACAGGGAACTGGAAACACCATATATTTT.

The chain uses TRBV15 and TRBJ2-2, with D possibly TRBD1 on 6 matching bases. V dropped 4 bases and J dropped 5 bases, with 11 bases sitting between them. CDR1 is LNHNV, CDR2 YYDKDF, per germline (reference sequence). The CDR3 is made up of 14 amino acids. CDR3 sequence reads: CATSTGQTTGELFF. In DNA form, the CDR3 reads TGTGCCACCAGCACAGGACAGACTACCGGGGAGCTGTTTTTT. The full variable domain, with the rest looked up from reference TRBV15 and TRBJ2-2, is DAMVIQNPRYQVTQFGKPVTLSCSQTLNHNVMYWYQQKSSQAPKLLFHYYDKDFNNEADTPDNFQSRRPNTSFCFLDIRSPGLGDTAMYLCATSTGQTTGELFFGEGSRLTVL.

Written as DNA, the CDR3 is TGTGCCAGCACCCTAGGAGCCAACCACGAGCAGTACTTC. Its translation: CASTLGANHEQYF. This chain connects TRBV25-1 to TRBJ2-7, with unresolved D. Germline loops: CDR1 MGHDK, CDR2 SYGVNS. CDR3 length equals 13 residues. Between the trimmed V and J ends, which lost 7 bases and 5 bases, there was a span of 15 bases.

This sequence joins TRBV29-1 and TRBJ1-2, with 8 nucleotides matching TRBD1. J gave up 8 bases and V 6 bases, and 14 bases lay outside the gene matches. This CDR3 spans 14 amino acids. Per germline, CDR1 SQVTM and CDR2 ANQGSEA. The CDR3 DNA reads TGCAGCGTGCAAATCCGGGACAGGCCCATCGGCTACACCTTC. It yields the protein CSVQIRDRPIGYTF.

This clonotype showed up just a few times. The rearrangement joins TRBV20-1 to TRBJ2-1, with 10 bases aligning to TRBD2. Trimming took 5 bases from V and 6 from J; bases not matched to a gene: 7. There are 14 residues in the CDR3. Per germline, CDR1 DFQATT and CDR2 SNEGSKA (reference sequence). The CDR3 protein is CSAVTSGISNEQFF. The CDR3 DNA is TGCAGTGCTGTTACTAGCGGGATTAGCAATGAGCAGTTCTTC.

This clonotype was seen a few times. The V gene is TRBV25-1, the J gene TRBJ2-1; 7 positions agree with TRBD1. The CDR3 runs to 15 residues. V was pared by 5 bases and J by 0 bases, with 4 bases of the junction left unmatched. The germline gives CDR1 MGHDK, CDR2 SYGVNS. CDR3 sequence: CASSTAGGSYNEQFF. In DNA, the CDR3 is TGTGCCAGCAGTACCGCAGGGGGCTCCTACAATGAGCAGTTCTTC. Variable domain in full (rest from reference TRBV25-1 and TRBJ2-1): EADIYQTPRYLVIGTGKKITLECSQTMGHDKMYWYQQDPGMELHLIHYSYGVNSTEKGDLSSESTVSRIRTEHFPLTLESARPSHTSQYLCASSTAGGSYNEQFFGPGTRLTVL.

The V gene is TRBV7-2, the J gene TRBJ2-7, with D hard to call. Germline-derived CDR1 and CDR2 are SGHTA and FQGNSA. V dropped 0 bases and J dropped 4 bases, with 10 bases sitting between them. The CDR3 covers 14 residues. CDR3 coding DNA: TGTGCCAGCAGCTTAGCAGTTAGGGCTTACGAGCAGTACTTC. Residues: CASSLAVRAYEQYF. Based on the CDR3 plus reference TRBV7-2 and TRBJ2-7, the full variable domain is GAGVSQSPSNKVTEKGKDVELRCDPISGHTALYWYRQSLGQGLEFLIYFQGNSAPDKSGLPSDRFSAERTGGSVSTLTIQRTQQEDSAVYLCASSLAVRAYEQYFGPGTRLTVT.

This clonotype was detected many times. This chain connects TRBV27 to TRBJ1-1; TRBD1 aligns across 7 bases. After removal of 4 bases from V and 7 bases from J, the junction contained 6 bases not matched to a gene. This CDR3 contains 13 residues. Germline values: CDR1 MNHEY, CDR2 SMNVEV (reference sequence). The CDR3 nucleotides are TGTGCCAGCAGTTCACAGGGGAGGGGTGAAGCTTTCTTT. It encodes CASSSQGRGEAFF.

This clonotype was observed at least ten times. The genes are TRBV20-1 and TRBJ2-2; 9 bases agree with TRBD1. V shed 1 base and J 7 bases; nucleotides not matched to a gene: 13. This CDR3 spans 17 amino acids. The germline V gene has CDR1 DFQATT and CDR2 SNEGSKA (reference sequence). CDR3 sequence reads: CSARARDRAQKGGELFF. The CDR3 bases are TGCAGTGCTAGAGCCCGGGACAGGGCTCAAAAGGGCGGGGAGCTGTTTTTT.

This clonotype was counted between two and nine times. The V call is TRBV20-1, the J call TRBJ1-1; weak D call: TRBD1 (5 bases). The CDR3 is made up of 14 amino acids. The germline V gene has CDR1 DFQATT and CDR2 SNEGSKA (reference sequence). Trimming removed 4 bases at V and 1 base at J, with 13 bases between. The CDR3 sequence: CSATYAGPNTEAFF. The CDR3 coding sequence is TGCAGTGCTACCTATGCAGGGCCGAACACTGAAGCTTTCTTT.

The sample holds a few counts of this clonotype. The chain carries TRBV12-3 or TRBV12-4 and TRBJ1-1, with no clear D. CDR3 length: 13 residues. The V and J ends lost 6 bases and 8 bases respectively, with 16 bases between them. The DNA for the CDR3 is TGTGCCAGCAGCCCGATTGGGCGGAGGGAAGCTTTCTTT. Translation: CASSPIGRREAFF.

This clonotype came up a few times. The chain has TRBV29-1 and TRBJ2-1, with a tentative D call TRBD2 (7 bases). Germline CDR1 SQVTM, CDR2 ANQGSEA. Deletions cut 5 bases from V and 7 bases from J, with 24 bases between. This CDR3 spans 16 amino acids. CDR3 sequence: CSVPPSRGGPSNEQFF. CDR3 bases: TGCAGCGTTCCCCCCTCGAGGGGGGGCCCAAGTAATGAGCAGTTCTTC.

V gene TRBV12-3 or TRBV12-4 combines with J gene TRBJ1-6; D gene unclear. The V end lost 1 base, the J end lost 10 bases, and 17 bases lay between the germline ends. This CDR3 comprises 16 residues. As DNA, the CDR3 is TGTGCCAGCAGTTTAGGTCCATTGCTCCCGGGATCACCCCTCCACTTT. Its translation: CASSLGPLLPGSPLHF.

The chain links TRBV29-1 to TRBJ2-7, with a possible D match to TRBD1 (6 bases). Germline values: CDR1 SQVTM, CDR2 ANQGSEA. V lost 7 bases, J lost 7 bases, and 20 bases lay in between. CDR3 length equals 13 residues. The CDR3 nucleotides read TGCAGCGCCACCCCCGGTGGGGGCGATGAGCAGTACTTC. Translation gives CSATPGGGDEQYF.

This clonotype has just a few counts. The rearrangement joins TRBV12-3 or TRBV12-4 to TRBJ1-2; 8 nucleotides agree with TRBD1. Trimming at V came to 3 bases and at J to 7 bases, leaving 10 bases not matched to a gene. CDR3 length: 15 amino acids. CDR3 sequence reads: CASSFQVGQVGGYTF. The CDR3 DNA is TGTGCCAGCAGTTTTCAGGTGGGACAGGTCGGTGGCTACACCTTC.

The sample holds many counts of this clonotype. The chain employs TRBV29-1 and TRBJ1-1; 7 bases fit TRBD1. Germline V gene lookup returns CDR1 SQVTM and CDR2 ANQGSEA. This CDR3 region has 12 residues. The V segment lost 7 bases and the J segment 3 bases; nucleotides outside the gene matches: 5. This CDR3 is CSARGLDTEAFF. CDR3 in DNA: TGCAGCGCCAGGGGGTTAGACACTGAAGCTTTCTTT. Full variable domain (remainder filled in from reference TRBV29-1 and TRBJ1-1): SAVISQKPSRDICQRGTSLTIQCQVDSQVTMMFWYRQQPGQSLTLIATANQGSEATYESGFVIDKFPISRPNLTFSTLTVSNMSPEDSSIYLCSARGLDTEAFFGQGTRLTVV.

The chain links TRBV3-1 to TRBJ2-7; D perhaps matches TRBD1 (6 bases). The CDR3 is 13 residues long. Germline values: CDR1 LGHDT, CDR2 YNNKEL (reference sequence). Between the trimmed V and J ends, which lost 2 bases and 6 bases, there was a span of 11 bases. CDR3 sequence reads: CASSQQGIGEQYF. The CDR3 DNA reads TGTGCCAGCAGCCAACAGGGGATAGGCGAGCAGTACTTC.

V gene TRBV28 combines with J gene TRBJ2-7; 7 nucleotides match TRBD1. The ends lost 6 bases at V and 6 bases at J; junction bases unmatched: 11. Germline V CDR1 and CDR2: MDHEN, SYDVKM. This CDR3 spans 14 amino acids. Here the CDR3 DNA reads TGTGCCAGCAGCCGCGACAGGGTTGTAAGCGAGCAGTACTTC. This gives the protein CASSRDRVVSEQYF.